This T cell receptor (beta chain) was identified in a study of cytomegalovirus exposure and HLA in healthy donors. The overall study: Around 86 million unique TCRs, all from HLA-typed donors, were included in an early release of the data. Study observations and caveats: For most TCR beta V segments, an earlier analysis put the productive rate at about 90% or about 30% of the time. There were 164 TCR beta chains listed as cytomegalovirus-associated.

With 0 bases clipped from V and 5 bases from J, the junction kept 18 bases outside the gene matches. Germline CDR1 SGHDN, CDR2 FVKESK. The CDR3 has 19 residues. The PCR had 60 Vbeta and 13 Jbeta primers. Generated by immunoSEQ multiplex PCR, the TCRdb table keeps only in-frame clones and is missing some. The table includes under 200,000 clones, approximately 82% detected once. Concerning this clone itself: Its cognate antigen is unknown.

The clonotype comes from a male donor in good health and CMV-seronegative. Sequenced input: PBMCs. The V gene is TRBV14, the J gene TRBJ2-7; TRBD1 matches 8 bases. The CDR3 here is CASSQDFAGGAGKADEQYF. The CDR3 region has the DNA TGTGCCAGCAGCCAAGATTTTGCAGGGGGCGCCGGGAAAGCTGACGAGCAGTACTTC.